This record concerns one T cell receptor (beta chain) sequence. Its specific antigen is unknown. Base-call qualities are not available, and no considerably larger clone is one nucleotide away. The CDR3 regions of human TCRbeta chains were subjected to immunosequencing. In the source study's methods: TCRs in the repertoires were compared against a reference library of SARS-CoV-2-specific TCRs that had been generated with the MIRA antigen-specificity platform. Breadth was defined as the fraction of unique TCRs that were SARS-CoV-2-associated, and depth was defined as the fraction of total T cells that were SARS-CoV-2-associated. Using the MIRA data, each spike-specific TCR was assigned both to the spike region to which the TCR was reactive and to a CD4 or CD8 class. Log10-transformed breadth and depth values were compared by one-way ANOVA with Sidak's multiple comparisons tests. What TCRdb holds here is the immuneACCESS table cut down to in-frame rearrangements. Part of the clones is not present; checked against another copy, under half of the missing clones reflect an unresolved V gene, and the others are unexplained. V and J calls and clone size come straight from that table; D and trimming were deduced from the DNA. The sample yields some 48,000 clones; around 85% were counted once. The ten largest make up less than 9% of the sample.

The sample is drawn from a study of T cell responses to AZD1222 COVID-19 vaccine (dated by TCRdb to about 2021). Regarding the complete study: A total of 233 trial participants underwent TCR sequencing, of whom nearly 210 had received two doses of AZD1222 and about 25 had received two doses of the MenACWY control vaccine. Trial participants were enrolled by age into 18-55, 56-69 and 70-plus year subgroups, with approximately 150, 30 and 60 TCR-sequenced participants respectively. Study-wide conclusions, independent of this receptor: Reportedly, almost half of the unique spike-specific TCRs recognized epitopes lying outside the regions that are mutated in the B.1.351 and B.1.1.7 variants. Because no day 14 peak-response samples were available, repertoires were characterized only after the peak T cell response. Conclusions about previously exposed vaccinees are limited because only six or seven AZD1222 recipients were SARS-CoV-2 seropositive at baseline. After two AZD1222 doses, both the breadth and the depth of spike-specific TCRs were significantly higher than at day 0 and than in MenACWY recipients. The whole spike protein was spanned by vaccine-associated CD4 TCRs, and dominant responses were seen in regions 160-218 and 743-854. The 56-69-year group was small, and its depth increase did not reach significance, likely because of low power. Participants were mostly white British, with more females than males. The authors suggested clonal diversity may have been underestimated.

The time point label, read with the paper, signifies: about 28 days (+/-7) after the second vaccine dose. AZD1222 recipients with second doses at about 4 weeks or about 12 weeks were pooled, because spike-specific TCR depth and breadth did not differ between schedules. Vaccinee samples came from UK trials COV001 and COV002, including a single-blind randomized controlled phase 2/3 trial of AZD1222 (ChAdOx1 nCoV-19) in healthy adults. For TCRbeta chain sequencing, PBMC samples were collected from trial participants at day 0 and at day 28 after the second dose. The germline V gene gives CDR1 as SGDLS and CDR2 as YYNGEE. Counted from cysteine to phenylalanine, this CDR3 has 13 amino acids. Of all the DNA, just the CDR3 is kept, 39 bases in frame from base 1. Trimming at the junction amounts to 4 bases on V and 6 bases on J, and the germline ends lie 14 bases apart.

Source: peripheral blood, taken 28 days after the second AZD1222 dose. The clonotype comes from an adult who received the AZD1222 COVID-19 vaccine. In this chain, TRBV9 is recombined with TRBJ2-7, with an unclear D gene assignment. The nucleotide sequence is given as TGTGCCAGCAGCCCCGATCTGGCGCGCGAGCAGTACTTC. It encodes CASSPDLAREQYF.